The present T cell receptor (beta chain) was sequenced within a study of CD8 T cells in Susac syndrome (dated by TCRdb to about 2019). Study-wide context: The study used repertoire sequencing to test whether antigen drove CD8+ T cell activation and differentiation in Susac syndrome. CD8+ T cell repertoire clonality was compared between some 12 healthy donors, some 14 Susac syndrome patients and approximately 16 multiple sclerosis patients. The paper as a whole reports these results and caveats: The TCR sequencing and HLA analysis was acknowledged to have included a relatively small number of individuals.

Peripheral blood CD8+ and CD4+ T cells from healthy donors, Susac syndrome patients and multiple sclerosis patients were profiled by high-throughput TCR beta sequencing. The multiple sclerosis controls were treatment-naive patients whose relapsing-remitting disease, either stable or active, fulfilled the revised McDonald criteria. CD8+ TEMRA cells were enriched by FACS, while bulk CD8+ and CD4+ T cells were purified by magnetic negative isolation. Blood was drawn into EDTA tubes, processed within 24 hours, and PBMCs were isolated by density gradient centrifugation. PBMCs intended for TCR sequencing were cryopreserved in liquid nitrogen and were subsequently thawed in a 37 degrees C water bath. A purity of at least 90% was achieved for sorted or isolated CD4+, CD8+ and CD8+ TEMRA cells. Trimming takes 0 bases off V and 5 bases off J; junction bases not matched to a gene: 8. The CDR3 has 18 amino acids, counting the end cysteine and phenylalanine. The DNA shown is the 54-base CDR3, in frame from base 1. Sequences SGHDN (CDR1) and FVKESK (CDR2) are obtained from the germline V gene.

RNA was extracted using the RNeasy kit, and roughly 0.45 to 1 microgram was reverse transcribed with random hexamers. The immunoSEQ multiplex PCR assay, which covers 54 Vbeta and 13 Jbeta segments, was used to amplify TCR beta CDR3 regions. To correct PCR amplification bias, a synthetic template baseline was used for both primer optimization and computational correction. In the original analysis: Reads were annotated to V, D and J genes per IMGT and analyzed with immunoSEQ Analyzer, keeping only productive sequences. Clonality was calculated as one minus the Shannon entropy normalized by log2 of the number of productive unique sequences. For each patient and control, public and private clones were evaluated among the 100 most prevalent clones. A clone was defined as Susac-specific if it was absent from the healthy and MS cohorts, from some 1,100 published viral clones and from other ImmuneACCESS disease sequences. Through fastp at Q25 and MiXCR, TCRdb rebuilt clones from the public reads, retaining in-frame beta chains. CDR3 protein sequences are deduplicated, and each keeps its most common genes and DNA. The V and J calls here are based on TCRdb, not the publication. The sample records about 280,000 distinct CDR3 sequences, approximately 85% of which are singletons. The ten largest clones take up approximately 0.11% of the sample.

Points on this clonotype: Its recognized antigen is unknown. Base qualities are not provided; no much larger clone lies one nucleotide away.

The source material was CD8+ T cells from PBMCs. The clonotype originates from a human donor with multiple sclerosis. The sequence is built from TRBV14 and TRBJ2-3, with 13 bases matching TRBD2. CDR3 loop: CASSQDVGLAGDRDTQYF. The nucleotide sequence is TGTGCCAGCAGCCAAGATGTCGGACTAGCGGGAGATAGAGATACGCAGTATTTT.